The clone carrying this TCR beta chain came up once. Its antigen is unidentified. CDR1 is SQVTM, CDR2 ANQGSEA, per germline. CDR3 length equals 12 residues. Trimming removed 4 bases from V and 10 bases from J, with 16 bases in between. This sample is drawn from a study of blood T cells in healthy people across ages. Points from the study as a whole: Because donor CMV status was unknown, expanded clonotype changes were possibly confounded. It was found that TCR beta diversity correlated strongly with the percentage of naive T cells. Naive CD4+ cell counts and diversity both ran higher in long-lived than in aged donors.

A second PCR of roughly 7 to 11 cycles used a sample-barcoded 5' primer and a J-beta primer mix. A tag from a template-switch adaptor with 12 random nucleotides marked each cDNA molecule. TCRdb independently ran MiXCR on the 5' RACE reads; one entry per CDR3 protein. The table includes about 1.7 million distinct CDR3 sequences, approximately 30% detected once. The source of this sequence is a woman in her twenties or thirties in good health. The V gene is TRBV29-1, the J gene TRBJ1-1; D is unresolved. The sequencing input was blood. CDR3 amino acids: CSVAPDLTIAFF. In nucleotides, the CDR3 is TGCAGCGTTGCCCCGGACCTCACTATAGCTTTCTTT.